This TCR beta chain stems from a study of CD8+CD57+ T cells in acquired aplastic anemia. In the study overall: Recorded DNA amounts for sorted CD4+ and CD8+ cells had an average of approximately 2.9 ug.

Overall study findings and caveats: Patients and controls had in common fewer than 30 CD8+ CDR3 sequences.

This clonotype was recorded many times. Its antigen remains unidentified. According to the study, genomic DNA was the template for TCR beta VDJ and CDR3 profiling. TCRdb called the reads again in MiXCR, with one record for every CDR3 protein. The sample records hundreds of thousands of distinct CDR3 sequences, 45% to 70% being singletons. This clonotype was obtained from a human donor with severe aplastic anemia or a healthy control (not recorded which). The sequencing input was sorted CD4+, CD8+, or CD8+CD57+ T cells (not recorded which) from PBMCs.

CDR3: CASTVAGGLTDTQYF. The CDR3 region has the DNA TGTGCCAGCACGGTAGCGGGGGGGTTAACAGATACGCAGTATTTT. The gene calls are TRBV6-5 and TRBJ2-3; TRBD2 matches 11 bases. The CDR3 sequence is 15 residues long. The germline CDR1 and CDR2 sequences are MNHEY and SVGAGI. The ends lost 7 bases at V and 3 bases at J; junction bases unmatched: 6.